The subject of this entry is one TCR beta chain. Its antigen is still unknown. These data belong to a study of neurological immune-mediated disorders. Study-wide results and caveats: No expanded-clone CDR3 amino acid sequence recurred across subjects, suggesting private TCR-beta repertoires.

Time point described: longitudinal time-point 1 (baseline). It was from 2 million PBMCs stored at -80 C that the unsorted libraries were obtained. Germline V gene sequence: CDR1 MNHEY, CDR2 SMNVEV (reference sequence). The CDR3 length is 13 residues. Trimming took 4 bases from V and 11 from J, leaving 17 bases between them. 5'RACE with 10-nucleotide random UMIs generated the cDNA. The authors obtained over 170 million TCR-beta sequences from 15-18 subjects per sequencing run. TCRdb reprocessed the 5' RACE reads via MiXCR and lists one record per CDR3 protein. The profile shows 55,000 to 80,000 distinct CDR3 sequences, roughly an eighth of them singletons.

Source material: PBMCs. This TCR was recovered from a female donor with HTLV-1-associated myelopathy (HAM/TSP). J is TRBJ1-1 and V is TRBV27, with D maybe TRBD1 (5 bases). In nucleotides, the CDR3 is TGTGCCAGCAGTTCCCGAGGGGTCGCTCGGGCTTTCTTT. Its protein product is CASSSRGVARAFF.